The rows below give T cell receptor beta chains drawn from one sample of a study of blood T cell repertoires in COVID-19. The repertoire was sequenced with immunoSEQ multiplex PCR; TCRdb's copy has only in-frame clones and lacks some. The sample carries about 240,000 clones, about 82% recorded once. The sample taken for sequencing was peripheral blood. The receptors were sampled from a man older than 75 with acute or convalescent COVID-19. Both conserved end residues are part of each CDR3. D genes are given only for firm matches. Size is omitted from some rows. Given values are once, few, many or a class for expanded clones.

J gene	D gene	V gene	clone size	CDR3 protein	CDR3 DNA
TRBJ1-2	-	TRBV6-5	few	CASRTGTTNYGYTF	TGTGCCAGCCGGACCGGGACAACTAACTATGGCTACACCTTC
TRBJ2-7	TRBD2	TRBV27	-	CASSLARTGTSRTREYF	TGTGCCAGCAGTTTAGCCCGGACCGGGACTAGCCGTACAAGGGAGTACTTC
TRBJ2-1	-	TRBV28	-	CASSFFRFGEQFF	TGTGCCAGCAGTTTCTTTCGGTTTGGTGAGCAGTTCTTC
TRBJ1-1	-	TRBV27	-	CASGAQGIGENTEAFF	TGTGCCAGCGGCGCCCAGGGAATTGGGGAAAACACTGAAGCTTTCTTT
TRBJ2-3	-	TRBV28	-	CASRTYTDTQYF	TGTGCCAGCAGGACTTACACAGATACGCAGTATTTT
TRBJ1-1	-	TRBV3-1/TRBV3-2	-	CASSQGTLQNTEAFF	TGTGCCAGCAGCCAAGGGACACTTCAGAACACTGAAGCTTTCTTT
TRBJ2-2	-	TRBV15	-	CATSRDRTGHGGELFF	TGTGCCACCAGCAGAGATCGAACTGGGCATGGCGGGGAGCTGTTTTTT
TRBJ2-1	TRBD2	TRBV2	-	CASSAGLAGASYNEQFF	TGTGCCAGCAGCGCGGGACTAGCGGGGGCCTCCTACAATGAGCAGTTCTTC
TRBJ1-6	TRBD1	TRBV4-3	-	CASSSEPGQGSPLHF	TGCGCCAGCAGCTCCGAACCGGGACAGGGGTCCCCCCTCCACTTT
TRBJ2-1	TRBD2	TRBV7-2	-	CASSRSSGGRNEQFF	TGTGCCAGCAGCAGGTCTAGCGGGGGGAGAAATGAGCAGTTCTTC
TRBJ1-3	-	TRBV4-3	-	CASSHIGLFSGNTIYF	TGCGCCAGCAGCCATATCGGACTCTTCTCTGGAAACACCATATATTTT
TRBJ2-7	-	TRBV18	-	CASSPRLDRDFLNF	TGTGCCAGCTCACCAAGACTCGACCGAGATTTTTTGAACTTC
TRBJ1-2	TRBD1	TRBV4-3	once	CASSQDLGGGSNIRGYFYGYTF	TGCGCCAGCAGCCAAGATCTTGGAGGGGGCAGCAACATTAGGGGATATTTCTATGGCTACACCTTC
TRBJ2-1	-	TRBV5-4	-	CATTGAASYNEQFF	TGTGCCACCACTGGGGCAGCCTCCTACAATGAGCAGTTCTTC
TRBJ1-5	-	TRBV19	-	CASTAGRASNQPQHF	TGTGCCAGTACCGCAGGGAGGGCTAGCAATCAGCCCCAGCATTTT
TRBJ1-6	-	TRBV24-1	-	CATSHGAKNSPLHF	TGTGCCACCAGTCATGGGGCCAAAAATTCACCCCTCCACTTT
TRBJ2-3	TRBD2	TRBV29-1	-	CSVGGLRTDTQYF	TGCAGCGTGGGAGGGTTACGGACAGATACGCAGTATTTT
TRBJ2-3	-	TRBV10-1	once	CASASQGFPDTQYF	TGCGCCAGCGCATCCCAGGGGTTCCCAGATACGCAGTATTTT
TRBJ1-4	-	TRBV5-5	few	CASSLRGGATNEKLFF	TGTGCCAGCAGCTTGCGGGGGGGTGCAACTAATGAAAAACTGTTTTTT
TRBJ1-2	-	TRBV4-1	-	CASSQEGSAGAPGYGYTF	TGCGCCAGCAGCCAAGAGGGGTCTGCGGGGGCGCCCGGCTATGGCTACACCTTC
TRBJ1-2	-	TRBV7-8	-	CATGRGRDYGYTF	TGTGCCACTGGGAGGGGAAGGGACTATGGCTACACCTTC
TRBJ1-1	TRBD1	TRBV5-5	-	CASSHRGLFTEAFF	TGTGCCAGCAGTCATAGGGGGCTGTTCACTGAAGCTTTCTTT
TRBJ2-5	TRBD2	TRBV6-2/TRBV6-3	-	CASSYLTSGKETQYF	TGTGCCAGCAGTTACCTGACTAGCGGGAAAGAGACCCAGTACTTC
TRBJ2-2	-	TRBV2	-	CGSSLGGNTGELFF	TGTGGTAGTAGCTTGGGGGGGAACACCGGGGAGCTGTTTTTT
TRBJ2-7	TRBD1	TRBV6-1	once	CASSGIGDRRSYEQYF	TGTGCCAGCAGTGGGATAGGGGACAGGAGATCCTACGAGCAGTACTTC
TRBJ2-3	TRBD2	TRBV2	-	CASKRESDTQYF	TGTGCCAGCAAGCGGGAGTCGGATACGCAGTATTTT
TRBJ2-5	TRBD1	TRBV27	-	CASSLFGTGAQETQYF	TGTGCCAGCAGTTTATTCGGGACAGGGGCCCAAGAGACCCAGTACTTC
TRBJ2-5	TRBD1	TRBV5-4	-	CASSRDRGETQYF	TGTGCCAGCAGCCGGGACAGGGGAGAGACCCAGTACTTC
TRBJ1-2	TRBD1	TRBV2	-	CASRKGQGIYGYTF	TGTGCCAGCAGGAAGGGACAGGGTATCTATGGCTACACCTTC
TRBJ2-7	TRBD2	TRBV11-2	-	CASRDVAGDFYEQYF	TGTGCCAGCAGAGACGTAGCGGGGGACTTCTACGAGCAGTACTTC
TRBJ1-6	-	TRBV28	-	CASSFPNSGDNSPLHF	TGTGCCAGCAGTTTTCCAAACTCGGGGGATAATTCACCCCTCCACTTT
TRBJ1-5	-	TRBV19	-	CASSNSLGVQPQHF	TGTGCCAGTTCTAACTCCCTCGGTGTCCAGCCCCAGCATTTT
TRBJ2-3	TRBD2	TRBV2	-	CASSRLAGGPDTQYF	TGTGCCAGCTCCCGACTAGCGGGAGGGCCAGATACGCAGTATTTT
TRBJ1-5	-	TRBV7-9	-	CASSSEAGAAQHF	TGTGCCAGCAGCTCAGAGGCAGGGGCGGCCCAGCATTTT
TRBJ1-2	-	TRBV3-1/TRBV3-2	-	CASSQGRDGYTF	TGTGCCAGCAGCCAAGGCCGAGATGGCTACACCTTC
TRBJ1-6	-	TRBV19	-	CASSIQNNSPLHF	TGTGCCAGTAGTATACAGAATAATTCACCCCTCCACTTT
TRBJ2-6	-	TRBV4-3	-	CASSQRGGANVLTF	TGCGCCAGCAGCCAAAGGGGTGGGGCCAACGTCCTGACTTTC
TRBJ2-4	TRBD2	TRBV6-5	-	CASRGSGGANIQYF	TGTGCCAGCAGGGGTAGCGGGGGGGCGAACATTCAGTACTTC
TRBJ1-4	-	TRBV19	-	CASTPSRGLQEKLFF	TGTGCCAGTACCCCCAGCAGAGGGCTACAAGAAAAACTGTTTTTT
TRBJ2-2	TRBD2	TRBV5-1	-	CASSSGLAGGGTGELFF	TGCGCCAGCAGCTCGGGACTAGCGGGAGGTGGAACCGGGGAGCTGTTTTTT
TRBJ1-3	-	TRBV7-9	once	CASDQRGNSGNTIYF	TGTGCCAGCGATCAAAGGGGGAACTCTGGAAACACCATATATTTT
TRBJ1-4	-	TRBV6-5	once	CASRLQTGGEKLFF	TGTGCCAGCAGACTACAGACTGGCGGGGAAAAACTGTTTTTT
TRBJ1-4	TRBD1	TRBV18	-	CASSQGADEKLFF	TGTGCCAGCTCCCAGGGGGCGGATGAAAAACTGTTTTTT
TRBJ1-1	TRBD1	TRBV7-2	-	CASSVRQGNTEAFF	TGTGCCAGCAGCGTCCGACAGGGGAACACTGAAGCTTTCTTT
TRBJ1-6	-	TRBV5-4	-	CASGLQSVDNSPLHF	TGTGCCTCTGGGCTCCAATCGGTGGATAATTCACCCCTCCACTTT
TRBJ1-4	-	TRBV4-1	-	CASSQAPGQGEKLFF	TGCGCCAGCAGCCAAGCCCCAGGGCAAGGAGAAAAACTGTTTTTT